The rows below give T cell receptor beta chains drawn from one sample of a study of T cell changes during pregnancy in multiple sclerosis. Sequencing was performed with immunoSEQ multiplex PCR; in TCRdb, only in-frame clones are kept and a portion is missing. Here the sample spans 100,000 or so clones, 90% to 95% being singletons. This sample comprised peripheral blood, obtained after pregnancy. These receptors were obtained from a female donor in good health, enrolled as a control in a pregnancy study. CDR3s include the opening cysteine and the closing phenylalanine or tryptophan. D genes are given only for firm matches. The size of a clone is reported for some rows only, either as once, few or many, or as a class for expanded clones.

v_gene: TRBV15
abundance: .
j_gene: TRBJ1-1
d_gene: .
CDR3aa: CATSRDTVNTEAFF
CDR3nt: TGTGCCACCAGCAGAGATACGGTGAACACTGAAGCTTTCTTT

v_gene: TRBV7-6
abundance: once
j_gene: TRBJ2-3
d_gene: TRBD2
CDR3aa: CASSVAGGGDTQYF
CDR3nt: TGTGCCAGCAGCGTAGCGGGAGGGGGAGATACGCAGTATTTT

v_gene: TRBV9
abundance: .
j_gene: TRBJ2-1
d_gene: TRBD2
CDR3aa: CASSVRGSGSGNEQFF
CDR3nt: TGTGCCAGCAGCGTAAGGGGGAGCGGGAGTGGGAATGAGCAGTTCTTC

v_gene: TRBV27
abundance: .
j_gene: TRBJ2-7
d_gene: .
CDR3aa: CASSLVKGAYEQYF
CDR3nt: TGTGCCAGCAGTTTGGTAAAGGGGGCCTACGAGCAGTACTTC

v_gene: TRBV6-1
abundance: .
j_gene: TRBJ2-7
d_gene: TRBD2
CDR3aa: CASSVTSGYEQYF
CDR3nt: TGTGCCAGCAGTGTCACTAGCGGCTACGAGCAGTACTTC

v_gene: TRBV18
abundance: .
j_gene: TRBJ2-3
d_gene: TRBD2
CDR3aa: CASSPDQAGGISDTQYF
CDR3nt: TGTGCCAGCTCACCAGACCAAGCGGGAGGGATCTCAGATACGCAGTATTTT

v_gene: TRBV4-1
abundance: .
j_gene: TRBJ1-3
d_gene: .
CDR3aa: CASSQAGNSGNTIYF
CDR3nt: TGCGCCAGCAGCCAAGCCGGTAACTCTGGAAACACCATATATTTT

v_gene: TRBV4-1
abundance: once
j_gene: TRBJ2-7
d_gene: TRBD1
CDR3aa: CASSQTDRGHEQYF
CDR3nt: TGCGCCAGCAGCCAGACGGACAGGGGGCACGAGCAGTACTTC

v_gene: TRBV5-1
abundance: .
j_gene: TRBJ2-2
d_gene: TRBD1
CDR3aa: CASSRDRPNTGELFF
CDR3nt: TGCGCCAGCAGCCGGGACAGACCGAACACCGGGGAGCTGTTTTTT

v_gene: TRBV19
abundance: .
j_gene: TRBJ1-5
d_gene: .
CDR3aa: CASSIGAGASDQPQHF
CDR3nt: TGTGCCAGTAGTATAGGGGCAGGGGCGTCGGATCAGCCCCAGCATTTT

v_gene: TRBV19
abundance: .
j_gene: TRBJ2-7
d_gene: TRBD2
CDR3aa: CASSPRGGTEQYF
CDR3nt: TGTGCCAGTAGCCCGAGGGGAGGGACCGAGCAGTACTTC

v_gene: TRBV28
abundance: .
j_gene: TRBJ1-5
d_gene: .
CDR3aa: CASGEMAGGQPQHF
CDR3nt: TGTGCCAGCGGTGAAATGGCGGGCGGTCAGCCCCAGCATTTT

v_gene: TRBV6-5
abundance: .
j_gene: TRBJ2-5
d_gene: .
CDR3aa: CASSYSIGPAAQYF
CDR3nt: TGTGCCAGCAGTTACTCAATAGGGCCAGCGGCCCAGTACTTC

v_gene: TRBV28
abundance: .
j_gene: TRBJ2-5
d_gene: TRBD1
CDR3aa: CASSSPDRGQTQYF
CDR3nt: TGTGCCAGCAGTTCCCCGGACAGGGGACAGACCCAGTACTTC

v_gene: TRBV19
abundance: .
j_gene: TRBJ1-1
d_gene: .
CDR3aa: CASSIDVDRNTEAFF
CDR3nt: TGTGCCAGTAGTATAGACGTTGACAGGAACACTGAAGCTTTCTTT

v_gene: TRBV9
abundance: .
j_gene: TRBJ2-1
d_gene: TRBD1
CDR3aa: CASSFRDRPYNEQFF
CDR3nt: TGTGCCAGCAGCTTCCGGGACAGGCCCTACAATGAGCAGTTCTTC

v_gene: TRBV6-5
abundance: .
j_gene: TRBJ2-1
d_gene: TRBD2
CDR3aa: CASTGLAGNNEQFF
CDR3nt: TGTGCCAGCACCGGACTAGCGGGAAACAATGAGCAGTTCTTC

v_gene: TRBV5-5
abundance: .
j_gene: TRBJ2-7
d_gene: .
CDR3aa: CASSYLQGPYEQYF
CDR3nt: TGTGCCAGCAGCTATTTGCAGGGCCCCTACGAGCAGTACTTC

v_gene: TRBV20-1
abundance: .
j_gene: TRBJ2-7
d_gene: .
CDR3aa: CSASSGVEQYF
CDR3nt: TGCAGTGCTAGCTCAGGGGTAGAGCAGTACTTC

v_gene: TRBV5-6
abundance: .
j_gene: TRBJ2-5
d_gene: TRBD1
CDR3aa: CASSFGQAQETQYF
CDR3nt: TGTGCCAGCAGCTTTGGACAGGCCCAGGAGACCCAGTACTTC

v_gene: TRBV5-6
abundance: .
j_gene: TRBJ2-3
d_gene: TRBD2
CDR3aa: CASSLASGRRTDTQYF
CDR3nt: TGTGCCAGCAGCTTGGCTAGCGGGAGGCGGACAGATACGCAGTATTTT

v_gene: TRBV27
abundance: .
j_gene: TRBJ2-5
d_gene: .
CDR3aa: CASSLSGTREEETQYF
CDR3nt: TGTGCCAGCAGTTTATCCGGGACACGAGAAGAAGAGACCCAGTACTTC

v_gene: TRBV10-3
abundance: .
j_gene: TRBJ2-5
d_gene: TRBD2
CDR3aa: CAISESIVPPSGQETQYF
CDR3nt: TGTGCCATCAGTGAGTCGATAGTCCCCCCTAGCGGACAAGAGACCCAGTACTTC

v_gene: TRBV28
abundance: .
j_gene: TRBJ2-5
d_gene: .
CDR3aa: CASSFAGRGTYQETQYF
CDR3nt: TGTGCCAGCAGTTTCGCCGGAAGGGGGACGTACCAAGAGACCCAGTACTTC

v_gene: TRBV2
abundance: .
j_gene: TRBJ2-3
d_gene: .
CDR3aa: CASKGRGDTQYF
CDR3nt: TGTGCCAGCAAGGGCAGGGGAGATACGCAGTATTTT

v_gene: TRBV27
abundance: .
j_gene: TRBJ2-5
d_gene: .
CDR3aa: CASSPHRRLGAETQYF
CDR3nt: TGTGCCAGCAGTCCACACAGGAGATTAGGCGCAGAGACCCAGTACTTC

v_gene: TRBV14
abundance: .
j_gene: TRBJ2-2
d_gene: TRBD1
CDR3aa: CASSQGRQGSLAGELFF
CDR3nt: TGTGCCAGCAGCCAAGGGAGACAGGGGAGCCTAGCCGGGGAGCTGTTTTTT

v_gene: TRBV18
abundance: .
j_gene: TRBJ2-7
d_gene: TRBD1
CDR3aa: CASSPQPGQYEQYF
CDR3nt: TGTGCCAGCTCACCCCAACCGGGACAGTACGAGCAGTACTTC

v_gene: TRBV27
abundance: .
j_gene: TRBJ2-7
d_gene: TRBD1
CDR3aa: CASSPRTGHSYEQYF
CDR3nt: TGTGCCAGCAGTCCCCGGACAGGGCACTCCTACGAGCAGTACTTC

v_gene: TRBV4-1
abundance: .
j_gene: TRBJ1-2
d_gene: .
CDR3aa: CASSQEAGRYDGVYTF
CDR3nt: TGCGCCAGCAGCCAAGAAGCGGGGCGGTACGATGGTGTCTACACCTTC

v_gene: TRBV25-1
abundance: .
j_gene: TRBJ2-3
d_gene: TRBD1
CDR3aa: CASSEYDRGTDTQYF
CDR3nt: TGTGCCAGCAGTGAATATGACAGGGGTACAGATACGCAGTATTTT

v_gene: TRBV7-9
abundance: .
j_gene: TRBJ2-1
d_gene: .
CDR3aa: CASSFRPYQRPLDEQFF
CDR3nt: TGTGCCAGCAGCTTTAGGCCCTACCAGCGGCCTCTCGATGAGCAGTTCTTC

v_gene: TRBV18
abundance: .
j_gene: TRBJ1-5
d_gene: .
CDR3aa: CASSPPNFDQPQHF
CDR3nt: TGTGCCAGCTCACCACCCAACTTTGATCAGCCCCAGCATTTT

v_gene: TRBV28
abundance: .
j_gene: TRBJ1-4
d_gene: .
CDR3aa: CASSPDSATNEKLFF
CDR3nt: TGTGCCAGCAGTCCCGACAGCGCAACTAATGAAAAACTGTTTTTT

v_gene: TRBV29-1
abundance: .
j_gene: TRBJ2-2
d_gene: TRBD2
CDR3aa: CSVEDGSRDYSNTGELFF
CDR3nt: TGCAGCGTTGAAGATGGGAGCCGGGACTACTCTAACACCGGGGAGCTGTTTTTT

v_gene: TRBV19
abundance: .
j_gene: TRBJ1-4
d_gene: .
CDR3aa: CASSLQITNEKLFF
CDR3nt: TGTGCCAGTAGCCTACAGATAACTAATGAAAAACTGTTTTTT

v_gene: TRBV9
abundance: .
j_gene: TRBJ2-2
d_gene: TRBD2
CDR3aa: CASSVGGTRVTGELFF
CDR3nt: TGTGCCAGCAGCGTAGGAGGGACTAGAGTCACCGGGGAGCTGTTTTTT

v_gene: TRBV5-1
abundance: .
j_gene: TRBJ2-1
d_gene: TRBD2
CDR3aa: CASSFEGLAGYNEQFF
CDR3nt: TGCGCCAGCAGCTTCGAGGGACTAGCGGGATACAATGAGCAGTTCTTC

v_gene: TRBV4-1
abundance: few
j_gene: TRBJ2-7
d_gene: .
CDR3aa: CASSPGLASYEQYF
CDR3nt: TGCGCCAGCAGCCCCGGACTCGCGTCCTACGAGCAGTACTTC

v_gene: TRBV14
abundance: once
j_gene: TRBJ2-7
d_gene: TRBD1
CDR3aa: CASSTGQEADYEQYF
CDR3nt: TGTGCCAGCAGCACCGGACAGGAAGCCGACTACGAGCAGTACTTC